The 19 T cell receptor beta chains below all came from one sample that was sequenced in a study of neoadjuvant nivolumab and ipilimumab in lung cancer. Profiled with immunoSEQ multiplex PCR; TCRdb holds only in-frame clones, not every one. The sample holds approximately 23,000 clones; more than 70% are singletons and the top ten take about 23%. The source material was peripheral blood, sampled before neoadjuvant nivolumab, alone or with ipilimumab. The receptors were gathered from an adult with non-small cell lung cancer.

The J gene is TRBJ1-2, the V gene TRBV5-5; D may be TRBD1 (5 bases). The germline V gene encodes CDR1 SGHKS and CDR2 YYEKEE (reference sequence). The CDR3 sequence is 14 residues long. The V and J ends lost 4 bases and 4 bases respectively, with 14 bases between them. In DNA form, the CDR3 reads TGTGCCAGCAGCCTCAGGGTCGGTAGCTATGGCTACACCTTC. Translation gives CASSLRVGSYGYTF. Supplemented by reference TRBV5-5 and TRBJ1-2, the full variable domain reads DAGVTQSPTHLIKTRGQQVTLRCSPISGHKSVSWYQQVLGQGPQFIFQYYEKEERGRGNFPDRFSARQFPNYSSELNVNALLLGDSALYLCASSLRVGSYGYTFGSGTRLTVV.

The chain has TRBV2 and TRBJ2-7; possible D gene TRBD2, 6 bases. The CDR3 covers 13 residues. Trimming shortened V by 9 bases and J by 2 bases, and 14 bases separated the two germline ends. The germline gives CDR1 SNHLY, CDR2 FYNNEI. DNA for the CDR3: TGTGCCAGGGGGCGCGGGGTTACCTACGAGCAGTACTTC. This codes for CARGRGVTYEQYF.

A few counts support this clone. The chain couples TRBV7-9 to TRBJ2-3; weak D call: TRBD2 (5 bases). V was clipped by 8 bases and J by 1 base, with 16 bases between them. CDR3 length equals 15 residues. Germline lookup yields CDR1 SEHNR and CDR2 FQNEAQ (reference sequence). As DNA, the CDR3 is TGTGCCAGCCCCTCCCCGGGGAGTGGCACAGATACGCAGTATTTT. Its translation: CASPSPGSGTDTQYF.

This clone has only a few counts. This chain joins TRBV18 and TRBJ2-6, with 7 nucleotides matching TRBD1. The J segment lost 0 bases and the V segment lost 2 bases, leaving 10 bases of the junction unmatched. This CDR3 has 19 residues. Germline CDR1 KGHSH, CDR2 LQKENI. CDR3 sequence (DNA): TGTGCCAGCTCACCAAGGACAGGCATCCCCCTCTCTGGGGCCAACGTCCTGACTTTC. It yields the protein CASSPRTGIPLSGANVLTF.

This clone is judged medium-sized. The V gene is TRBV7-8, the J gene TRBJ2-3, with 10 bases fitting TRBD2. This CDR3 has 16 residues. J gave up 5 bases and V 3 bases, and 8 bases lay outside the gene matches. The germline V gene encodes CDR1 SGHVS and CDR2 FQNEAQ. The CDR3 region has the DNA TGTGCCAGCAGCTTCCCAAGCGGGAGGGCCTTAGATACGCAGTATTTT. Translation: CASSFPSGRALDTQYF.

The chain carries TRBV7-2 and TRBJ2-7; no definite D call. Germline V gene sequence: CDR1 SGHTA, CDR2 FQGNSA. CDR3 size: 11 residues. V gave up 4 bases and J gave up 2 bases, with 3 bases separating them. The CDR3 region has the DNA TGTGCCAGCAGCTCGACCTACGAGCAGTACTTC. Encoded protein: CASSSTYEQYF.

V gene TRBV7-9 combines with J gene TRBJ2-7; 7 bases are a match to TRBD2. Per the germline V gene, CDR1 is SEHNR and CDR2 is FQNEAQ (reference sequence). Losses at the gene ends were 5 bases for V and 1 base for J; bases not matched to a gene: 5. The length of the CDR3 is 14 residues. This CDR3 reads CASSREASSYEQYF. The CDR3 DNA reads TGTGCCAGCAGCCGGGAGGCCAGTTCCTACGAGCAGTACTTC.

Remarks on this clone: At one end, the junction sequence differs from germline, possibly due to a read error. This sequence joins TRBV7-2 and TRBJ2-5; 8 bases are a match to TRBD2. The CDR3 runs to 12 residues. Germline CDR1 SGHTA, CDR2 FQGNSA. The CDR3 coding sequence is TGTGCCAGCAGCTTCGCCGGGAGGGGAACCCACTTC. It encodes CASSFAGRGTHF.

The DNA of the CDR3 is TGCGCCAGCAGCTTGGTGTCCCAGGGGACTAGCGGGCAGTACTTC. The encoded protein is CASSLVSQGTSGQYF. The rearrangement links TRBV5-1 to TRBJ2-7; 11 bases are shared with TRBD2. The CDR3 is 15 residues long. CDR1 and CDR2 from the germline V gene are SGHRS and YFSETQ. V lost 0 bases, J lost 9 bases, and 8 bases stayed unmatched.

This rearrangement joins TRBV27 to TRBJ2-7; 7 nucleotides match TRBD1. The J segment lost 2 bases and the V segment lost 6 bases, leaving 13 bases of the junction unmatched. Germline V gene data show CDR1 as MNHEY and CDR2 as SMNVEV (reference sequence). This CDR3 spans 16 amino acids. CDR3 in DNA: TGTGCCAGCAGGCTGAGAGGGGGCACACCTGCCTACGAGCAGTACTTC. Its translation is CASRLRGGTPAYEQYF.

The chain joins TRBV30 to TRBJ2-7; possible D gene TRBD1, 5 bases. The CDR3 length is 15 residues. From germline, CDR1 is GTSNPN and CDR2 SVGIG (reference sequence). Trimming cost V 4 bases and J 2 bases, with 18 bases left between them. CDR3 coding DNA: TGTGCCTGGACCCCCCCCCGGTTGGGGCCCTACGAGCAGTACTTC. Amino acids: CAWTPPRLGPYEQYF.

V usage is TRBV7-9 and J usage is TRBJ2-5; 12 bases match TRBD1. The CDR3 extends over 17 amino acids. The V and J ends lost 7 bases and 5 bases, in that order; junction bases with no gene match: 14. The germline V gene encodes CDR1 SEHNR and CDR2 FQNEAQ (reference sequence). The CDR3 loop is CASNPSVGQGAAETQYF. CDR3 nucleotide sequence: TGTGCCAGCAACCCATCGGTGGGACAGGGGGCCGCGGAGACCCAGTACTTC.

The genes are TRBV18 and TRBJ1-1, with D unclear. The germline CDR1 and CDR2 sequences are KGHSH and LQKENI. The CDR3 extends over 13 amino acids. Trimming stripped 6 bases from V and 1 base from J, with 9 bases between. The CDR3 loop is CASSRVGNTEAFF. Written as DNA, the CDR3 is TGTGCCAGCTCGAGAGTCGGGAACACTGAAGCTTTCTTT. Supplemented by reference TRBV18 and TRBJ1-1, the full variable domain reads NAGVMQNPRHLVRRRGQEARLRCSPMKGHSHVYWYRQLPEEGLKFMVYLQKENIIDESGMPKERFSAEFPKEGPSILRIQQVVRGDSAAYFCASSRVGNTEAFFGQGTRLTVV.

The chain joins TRBV5-4 to TRBJ1-2; D unclear. CDR3 length equals 13 residues. The ends were cut back, 3 bases at V and 7 bases at J, with 13 bases in the middle. Germline CDR1 and CDR2: SGHNT and YYREEE (reference sequence). The CDR3 DNA reads as TGTGCCAGCAGCTGGAGGGCAGAGGGTGGCTACACCTTC. Its translation: CASSWRAEGGYTF.

CDR3 sequence (DNA): TGTGCCAGCACCCGAGGGGGCGAGCAGTACTTC. It translates to CASTRGGEQYF. The J gene is TRBJ2-7, the V gene TRBV2, with a weak D call TRBD1 (6 bases). Germline values: CDR1 SNHLY, CDR2 FYNNEI. The V gene lost 7 bases and the J gene lost 6 bases, with 10 bases spanning the gap. CDR3 length: 11 residues.

This clone was found a few times. The chain is built from TRBV5-1 and TRBJ2-1; 7 bases line up with TRBD2. The CDR3 has 13 residues. V gave up 0 bases and J gave up 6 bases; unmatched junction bases: 0. CDR1 SGHRS and CDR2 YFSETQ come from the germline V gene. The CDR3: CASSLGLANEQFF. The CDR3 nucleotides are TGCGCCAGCAGCTTGGGACTAGCCAATGAGCAGTTCTTC. The full variable domain, its missing parts supplied by reference TRBV5-1 and TRBJ2-1, is KAGVTQTPRYLIKTRGQQVTLSCSPISGHRSVSWYQQTPGQGLQFLFEYFSETQRNKGNFPGRFSGRQFSNSRSEMNVSTLELGDSALYLCASSLGLANEQFFGPGTRLTVL.

The gene calls are TRBV10-2 and TRBJ2-1, with a tentative D call TRBD2 (6 bases). The CDR3 loop spans 15 amino acids. With 0 bases removed from V and 5 bases from J, the gap between germline ends came to 11 bases. Looked up from germline, CDR1 is WSHSY and CDR2 is SAAADI. Written as DNA, the CDR3 is TGCGCCAGCAGTGAGTCTAGCGGAACCCACAATGAGCAGTTCTTC. Translated: CASSESSGTHNEQFF.

V gene TRBV5-1 combines with J gene TRBJ2-7; 8 bases agree with TRBD2. V lost 4 bases and J lost 3; bases outside the gene matches: 6. CDR1 is SGHRS, CDR2 YFSETQ, per germline. CDR3 size: 14 residues. The CDR3 bases are TGCGCCAGCAGCGCGGGACTAGAGAGCTACGAGCAGTACTTC. It codes for CASSAGLESYEQYF.

The rearrangement links TRBV25-1 to TRBJ1-1; possible D gene TRBD1, 5 bases. The CDR3 is 13 residues long. V was shortened by 4 bases and J by 11 bases, with 17 bases between the two germline ends. Germline V gives CDR1 MGHDK, CDR2 SYGVNS. The CDR3 DNA sequence: TGTGCCAGCAGTGCTCCGGGGGTGCCAAGGGCTTTCTTT. This encodes CASSAPGVPRAFF.